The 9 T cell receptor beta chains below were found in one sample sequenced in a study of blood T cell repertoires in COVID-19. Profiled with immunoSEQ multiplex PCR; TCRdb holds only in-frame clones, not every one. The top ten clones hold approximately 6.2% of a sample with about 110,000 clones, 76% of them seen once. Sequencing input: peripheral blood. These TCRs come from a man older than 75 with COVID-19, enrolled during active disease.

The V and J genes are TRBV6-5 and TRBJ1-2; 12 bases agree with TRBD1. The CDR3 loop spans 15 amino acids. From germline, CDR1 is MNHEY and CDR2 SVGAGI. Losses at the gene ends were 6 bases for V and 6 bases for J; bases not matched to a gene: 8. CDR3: CASRPGQGAWDGYTF. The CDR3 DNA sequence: TGTGCCAGCAGGCCGGGACAGGGGGCCTGGGATGGCTACACCTTC.

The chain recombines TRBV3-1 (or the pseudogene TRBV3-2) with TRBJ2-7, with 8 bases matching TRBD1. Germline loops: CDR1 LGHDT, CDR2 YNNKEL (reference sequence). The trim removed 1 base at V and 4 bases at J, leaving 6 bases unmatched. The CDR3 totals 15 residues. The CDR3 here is CASSQVGRGQYEQYF. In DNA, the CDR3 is TGTGCCAGCAGCCAAGTGGGCAGGGGGCAATACGAGCAGTACTTC.

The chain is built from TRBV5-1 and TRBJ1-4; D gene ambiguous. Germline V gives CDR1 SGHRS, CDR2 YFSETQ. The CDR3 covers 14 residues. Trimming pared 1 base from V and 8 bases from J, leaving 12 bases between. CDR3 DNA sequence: TGCGCCAGCAGCTTGACCCCCACGGGGGAAAAACTGTTTTTT. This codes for CASSLTPTGEKLFF.

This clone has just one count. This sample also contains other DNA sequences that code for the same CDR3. The CDR3 protein is CASSSRRSGRVDTGELFF. The CDR3, as DNA: TGTGCCAGCAGCTCACGGAGGAGCGGGAGGGTGGACACCGGGGAGCTGTTTTTT. The chain links TRBV9 to TRBJ2-2; TRBD2 matches at 10 bases. Germline-derived CDR1 and CDR2 are SGDLS and YYNGEE. V gave up 4 bases and J gave up 3 bases; unmatched junction bases: 12. This CDR3 is built from 18 residues.

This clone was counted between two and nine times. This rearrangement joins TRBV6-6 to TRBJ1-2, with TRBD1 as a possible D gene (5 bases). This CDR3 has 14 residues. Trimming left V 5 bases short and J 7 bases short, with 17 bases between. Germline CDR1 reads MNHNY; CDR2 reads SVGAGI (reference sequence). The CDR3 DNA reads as TGTGCCAGCAGTCAGGACATCCCGGCAGGTGGCTACACCTTC. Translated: CASSQDIPAGGYTF.

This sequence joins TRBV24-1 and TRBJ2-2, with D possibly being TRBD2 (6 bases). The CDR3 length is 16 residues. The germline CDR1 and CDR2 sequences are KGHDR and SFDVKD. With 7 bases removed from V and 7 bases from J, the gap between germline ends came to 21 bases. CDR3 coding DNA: TGTGCCACCAGAGGATCCCGGGACTCCCGCAACGGGGAGCTGTTTTTT. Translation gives CATRGSRDSRNGELFF.

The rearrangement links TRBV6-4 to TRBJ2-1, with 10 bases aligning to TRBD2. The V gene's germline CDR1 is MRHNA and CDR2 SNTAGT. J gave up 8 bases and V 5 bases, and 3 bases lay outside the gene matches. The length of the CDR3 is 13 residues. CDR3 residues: CASSKREGDEQFF. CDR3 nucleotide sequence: TGTGCCAGCAGTAAGCGGGAGGGAGATGAGCAGTTCTTC.

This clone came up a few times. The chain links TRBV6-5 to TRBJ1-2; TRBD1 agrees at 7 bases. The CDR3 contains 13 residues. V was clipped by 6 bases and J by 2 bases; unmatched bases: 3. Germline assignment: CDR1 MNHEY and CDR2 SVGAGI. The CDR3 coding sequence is TGTGCCAGCAGCCAGGGGGAAAACTATGGCTACACCTTC. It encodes CASSQGENYGYTF.

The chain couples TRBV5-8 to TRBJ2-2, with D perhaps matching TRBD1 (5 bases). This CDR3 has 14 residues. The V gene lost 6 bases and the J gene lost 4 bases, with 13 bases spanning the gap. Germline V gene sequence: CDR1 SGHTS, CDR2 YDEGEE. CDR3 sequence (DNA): TGTGCCAGCAAAACAGGTCCGGGCACCGGGGAGCTGTTTTTT. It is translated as CASKTGPGTGELFF.